This TCR beta chain was sequenced in a study of blood T cell repertoires in COVID-19. Study details: Sites across the United States, Italy and Spain contributed samples from acute and convalescent COVID-19.

This clone was detected only once. Assay: immunoSEQ multiplex PCR; the TCRdb copy retains only in-frame clones and omits some. The table has approximately 170,000 clones, 80% to 95% seen once. Unmatched junction bases numbered 1, after V lost 6 bases and J lost 0 bases. Germline assignment: CDR1 PRHDT and CDR2 FYEKMQ (reference sequence). The length of the CDR3 is 14 residues. Specimen: peripheral blood. This chain connects TRBV13 to TRBJ2-3; 9 nucleotides align to TRBD2. This clonotype was sampled from a woman in her sixties with COVID-19, enrolled during active disease. The CDR3 region has the DNA TGTGCCAGCAGAGCGGGGGGTAGCACAGATACGCAGTATTTT. This gives the protein CASRAGGSTDTQYF.